This TCR beta chain was sequenced in a study of T-cell reconstitution after alpha-beta-depleted transplantation in children. This clonotype was detected a few times. Unique molecular identifiers featured in how the TCRbeta library was prepared. From the PCR reads, TCRdb called clonotypes with MiXCR, one entry per CDR3 protein. The repertoire has hundreds of thousands of distinct CDR3 sequences, around 13% of them found once; the top ten carry around 5.8%. Germline CDR1 MNHEY, CDR2 SMNVEV (reference sequence). This CDR3 comprises 19 residues. Trimming took 2 bases from V and 0 from J, leaving 21 bases between them.

The material sequenced was PBMCs from the stem cell graft donor, taken from the stem cell graft. The chain carries TRBV27 and TRBJ2-3; D not resolved. The clonotype originates from a human donor who donated a stem cell graft to a child with combined immunodeficiency. The CDR3 is CASSLAPPVWYTSTDTQYF. The CDR3 bases are TGTGCCAGCAGTTTAGCCCCCCCCGTATGGTATACTAGCACAGATACGCAGTATTTT.